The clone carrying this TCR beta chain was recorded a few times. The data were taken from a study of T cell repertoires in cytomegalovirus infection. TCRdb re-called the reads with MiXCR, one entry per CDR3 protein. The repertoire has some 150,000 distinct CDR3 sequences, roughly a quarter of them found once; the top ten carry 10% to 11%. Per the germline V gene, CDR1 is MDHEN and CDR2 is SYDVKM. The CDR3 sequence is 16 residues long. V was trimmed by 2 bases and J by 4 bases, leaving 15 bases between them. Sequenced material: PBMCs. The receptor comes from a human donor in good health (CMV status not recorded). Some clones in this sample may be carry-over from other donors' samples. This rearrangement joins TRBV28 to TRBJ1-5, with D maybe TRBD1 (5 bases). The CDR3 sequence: CASSLPGSGGNQPQHF. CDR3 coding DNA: TGTGCCAGCAGTTTACCGGGATCCGGGGGGAATCAGCCCCAGCATTTT.